This passage covers 29 T cell receptor beta chains from one sample sequenced in a study of T cells in Graves' hyperthyroidism and ophthalmopathy. RNA transcripts gave rise to amplified TCR beta CDR3 regions. HTBI primers drove first-round RT-PCR of the TCR CDR3. TCRdb ran MiXCR on the multiplex PCR reads and lists one entry per CDR3 protein. This sample has about half a million distinct CDR3 sequences, with approximately 20% found just once. The sample taken for sequencing was blood. Receptors originate from a man aged 35 to 55 with Graves' ophthalmopathy.

The sample holds a few counts of this clonotype. J is TRBJ2-7 and V is TRBV6-2 or TRBV6-3; TRBD1 aligns across 10 bases. The germline CDR1 and CDR2 sequences are MNHEY and SVGEGT. The ends lost 2 bases at V and 3 bases at J; junction bases unmatched: 1. This CDR3 contains 14 residues. CDR3 sequence (DNA): TGTGCCAGCAGTTACAGGGACAGGGGCTACGAGCAGTACTTC. The encoded protein is CASSYRDRGYEQYF.

This clonotype came up a few times. The genes are TRBV28 and TRBJ2-7; 8 bases are shared with TRBD2. Germline CDR1 MDHEN, CDR2 SYDVKM. The CDR3 totals 15 residues. After removal of 6 bases from V and 7 bases from J, the junction contained 14 bases not matched to a gene. CDR3 region: CASRVPTGGGTEQYF. For the CDR3, the DNA is TGTGCCAGCAGGGTGCCGACCGGGGGGGGGACTGAGCAGTACTTC.

The chain is built from TRBV4-3 and TRBJ1-1; 9 bases agree with TRBD1. Trimming cost V 3 bases and J 3 bases; bases outside gene matches: 11. Looked up from germline, CDR1 is LGHNA and CDR2 is YSLEER. CDR3 size: 17 residues. The CDR3, as DNA: TGCGCCAGCAGCCACCCTCGACAGGGGGGACTAGACACTGAAGCTTTCTTT. It specifies CASSHPRQGGLDTEAFF.

This clonotype was seen a few times. CDR3 DNA sequence: TGTGCCAGCAGCTTAGATGGCCACTCTGGAAACACCATATATTTT. Amino acids: CASSLDGHSGNTIYF. V is TRBV11-2 and J is TRBJ1-3; unclear D gene. Germline V lookup: CDR1 SGHAT, CDR2 FQNNGV. Between the trimmed V and J ends, which lost 0 bases and 0 bases, there was a span of 6 bases. The CDR3 totals 15 residues.

This clonotype was detected many times. The chain is built from TRBV28 and TRBJ1-4; tentatively, D is TRBD1 (6 bases). Germline V gene data show CDR1 as MDHEN and CDR2 as SYDVKM. V was pared by 8 bases and J by 4 bases, with 17 bases between. The CDR3 runs 15 residues. The DNA of the CDR3 is TGTGCCAGCCACCCTGGGGGGGCGCGTAATGAAAAACTGTTTTTT. Its translation is CASHPGGARNEKLFF.

In this sample, this clonotype turned up a few times. The V call is TRBV2, the J call TRBJ1-4, with a tentative D call TRBD1 (6 bases). CDR3 length: 12 residues. Germline CDR1 and CDR2: SNHLY and FYNNEI. The V and J ends lost 6 bases and 7 bases respectively, with 9 bases between them. The CDR3 is CASSGGLEKLFF. The CDR3 DNA sequence: TGTGCCAGCAGCGGGGGGCTTGAAAAACTGTTTTTT.

This clonotype was recorded many times. The V call is TRBV20-1, the J call TRBJ2-1; TRBD1 is a possible D gene (6 bases). CDR1 and CDR2 from the germline V gene are DFQATT and SNEGSKA (reference sequence). Trimming shortened V by 1 base and J by 8 bases, and 12 bases separated the two germline ends. This CDR3 contains 13 residues. CDR3 DNA sequence: TGCAGTGCTAGAGGTGACAGGAGAGATGAGCAGTTCTTC. This codes for CSARGDRRDEQFF.

This rearrangement joins TRBV6-1 to TRBJ2-7, with 7 bases matching TRBD2. Germline-derived CDR1 and CDR2 are MNHNS and SASEGT. Unmatched junction bases numbered 5, after V lost 5 bases and J lost 1 base. The CDR3 contains 14 residues. The CDR3 nucleotides read TGTGCCAGCAGTAAGACGGGAGGATCCTACGAGCAGTACTTC. It specifies CASSKTGGSYEQYF.

This clonotype has at least ten counts. The chain employs TRBV12-3 or TRBV12-4 and TRBJ1-2; TRBD1 matches 8 bases. Trimming took 3 bases from V and 7 from J; bases not matched to a gene: 7. This CDR3 has 14 amino acids. The DNA of the CDR3 is TGTGCCAGCAGTTTGGGCAGGGGGCCGGGTGGCTACACCTTC. It translates to CASSLGRGPGGYTF.

This clonotype was seen only a few times. This chain uses TRBV6-1 with TRBJ2-1; 8 nucleotides align to TRBD1. Germline values: CDR1 MNHNS, CDR2 SASEGT. V gave up 6 bases and J gave up 2 bases; unmatched junction bases: 6. The CDR3 has 15 amino acids. DNA of the CDR3: TGTGCCAGCAGCCGACAGGGGTTCACCTACAATGAGCAGTTCTTC. Encoded protein: CASSRQGFTYNEQFF.

This clonotype was detected only a few times. The chain is built from TRBV12-3 or TRBV12-4 and TRBJ2-1, with 8 bases lining up with TRBD1. Germline trimming cut 5 bases from V and 9 bases from J; bases unmatched to any gene: 12. The CDR3 runs to 15 residues. CDR3 bases: TGTGCCAGCAGTGGGCCGGGACAGGATACAACTGAGCAGTTCTTC. This encodes CASSGPGQDTTEQFF.

Concerning this clonotype: A much larger clone differs from this one at a single base, so this may be a read error. CDR3 in amino acids: CASTPGGASYEQYF. CDR3 nucleotide sequence: TGTGCCAGCACCCCGGGTGGGGCCTCCTACGAGCAGTACTTC. The chain has TRBV2 and TRBJ2-7; tentatively, D is TRBD1 (5 bases). Germline-derived CDR1 and CDR2 are SNHLY and FYNNEI. The CDR3 runs 14 residues. V dropped 7 bases and J dropped 0 bases, with 13 bases sitting between them.

As DNA, the CDR3 is TGTGCCAGCAGCCCAAAAGGGGACAGGGGGAACACCGGGGAGCTGTTTTTT. Amino acids: CASSPKGDRGNTGELFF. The V and J genes are TRBV6-1 and TRBJ2-2, with 10 bases lining up with TRBD1. The germline V gene encodes CDR1 MNHNS and CDR2 SASEGT. Unmatched junction bases numbered 8, after V lost 6 bases and J lost 1 base. CDR3 length equals 17 residues.

This clonotype was observed a handful of times. The V call is TRBV7-3, the J call TRBJ2-7, with TRBD1 matching over 7 bases. The V segment lost 1 base and the J segment 2 bases; nucleotides outside the gene matches: 5. Germline V gene data show CDR1 as SGHTA and CDR2 as FQGTGA. The CDR3 totals 15 residues. The DNA for the CDR3 is TGTGCCAGCAGCTTAAACCCGGGACAGACCTACGAGCAGTACTTC. It codes for CASSLNPGQTYEQYF.

This chain uses TRBV4-1 with TRBJ2-5; no clear D gene. Trimming removed 4 bases from V and 5 bases from J, with 20 bases in between. The CDR3 is made up of 16 amino acids. CDR1 and CDR2 from the germline V gene are MGHRA and YSYEKL. The CDR3 reads CASSPPDPAPGETQYF. The CDR3 DNA follows: TGCGCCAGCAGCCCACCGGACCCCGCACCGGGCGAGACCCAGTACTTC.

The chain links TRBV6-1 to TRBJ2-2, with TRBD2 matching over 7 bases. The CDR3 is made up of 15 amino acids. CDR1 and CDR2 (germline): MNHNS, SASEGT. V trimming: 6 bases; J trimming: 0 bases; junction bases outside the gene matches: 4. CDR3 coding DNA: TGTGCCAGCAGAACGGGAGGCGCGAACACCGGGGAGCTGTTTTTT. This sequence encodes CASRTGGANTGELFF.

This clonotype has just a few counts. The chain links TRBV20-1 to TRBJ2-7, with 10 positions matching TRBD2. Losses at the gene ends were 5 bases for V and 7 bases for J; bases not matched to a gene: 14. Per the germline V gene, CDR1 is DFQATT and CDR2 is SNEGSKA (reference sequence). The CDR3 has 15 residues. The CDR3 DNA is TGCAGTGCTCCGGAAAGCGGGGGGGCGTTCGAGGAGCAGTACTTC. Its translation: CSAPESGGAFEEQYF.

V is TRBV2 and J is TRBJ2-5, with 13 nucleotides matching TRBD2. CDR3 length: 15 residues. Germline-derived CDR1 and CDR2 are SNHLY and FYNNEI. V shed 5 bases and J 4 bases; nucleotides not matched to a gene: 4. The CDR3 region is CASSLLAGGGETQYF. CDR3 DNA sequence: TGTGCCAGCAGTCTACTAGCGGGGGGGGGAGAGACCCAGTACTTC.

Many counts were recorded for this clonotype. V usage is TRBV7-8 and J usage is TRBJ2-2; the D gene is possibly TRBD1 (5 bases). Trimming cost V 4 bases and J 3 bases, with 9 bases left between them. Germline V lookup: CDR1 SGHVS, CDR2 FQNEAQ. There are 14 residues in the CDR3. The CDR3: CASSSDSYTGELFF. CDR3 coding DNA: TGTGCCAGCAGCTCAGACAGTTACACCGGGGAGCTGTTTTTT.

This clonotype showed up many times. V gene TRBV28 combines with J gene TRBJ2-1; tentatively, D is TRBD1 (5 bases). Germline V gives CDR1 MDHEN, CDR2 SYDVKM. CDR3 length: 11 amino acids. The V and J ends lost 7 bases and 7 bases respectively, with 8 bases between them. CDR3: CASISGNEQFF. CDR3 sequence (DNA): TGTGCCAGCATCTCAGGGAATGAGCAGTTCTTC.

This clonotype was found a few times. This sequence joins TRBV27 and TRBJ1-4, with D tentatively TRBD1 (5 bases). The CDR3 loop spans 15 amino acids. Germline V gene lookup returns CDR1 MNHEY and CDR2 SMNVEV (reference sequence). V lost 5 bases, J lost 2 bases, and 12 bases lay in between. CDR3 DNA: TGTGCCAGCAGTCCCTCCGGGGGGACTAATGAAAAACTGTTTTTT. It translates to CASSPSGGTNEKLFF. Variable domain in full (rest from reference TRBV27 and TRBJ1-4): EAQVTQNPRYLITVTGKKLTVTCSQNMNHEYMSWYRQDPGLGLRQIYYSMNVEVTDKGDVPEGYKVSRKEKRNFPLILESPSPNQTSLYFCASSPSGGTNEKLFFGSGTQLSVL.

This clonotype has a handful of counts. The chain combines TRBV29-1 with TRBJ2-6; D could derive from TRBD1 or TRBD2 (5 bases each). This CDR3 is 14 amino acids long. V lost 3 bases and J lost 1, with 7 bases in between. From germline, CDR1 is SQVTM and CDR2 ANQGSEA. Here the CDR3 reads CSVDEGSGANVLTF. CDR3 nucleotide sequence: TGCAGCGTTGATGAGGGGTCTGGGGCCAACGTCCTGACTTTC.

About this clonotype itself: A read error may explain this, as a much larger clone is one base away. The rearrangement uses TRBV20-1 and TRBJ2-1; 7 bases fit TRBD1. Germline loops: CDR1 DFQATT, CDR2 SNEGSKA (reference sequence). The CDR3 is 13 amino acids. V lost 2 bases and J lost 10; bases outside the gene matches: 8. The chain's CDR3 is CSARQQGWNEQFF. The CDR3 nucleotides read TGCAGTGCTAGACAACAGGGGTGGAACGAGCAGTTCTTC.

The genes are TRBV5-1 and TRBJ1-1; TRBD1 might be the D (5 bases). V lost 2 bases and J 0 bases, leaving 14 bases between the germline ends. This CDR3 is 16 amino acids long. Germline values: CDR1 SGHRS, CDR2 YFSETQ. CDR3 region: CASSLPAGLMNTEAFF. Written as DNA, the CDR3 is TGCGCCAGCAGCTTACCGGCGGGACTGATGAACACTGAAGCTTTCTTT.

The rearrangement joins TRBV6-5 to TRBJ2-3; 11 positions match TRBD1. The CDR3 has 15 amino acids. From germline, CDR1 is MNHEY and CDR2 SVGAGI. V was pared by 4 bases and J by 9 bases, with 9 bases of the junction left unmatched. The CDR3 DNA reads as TGTGCCAGCAGTTCCGGACAGGGGGCGTACGGCACGCAGTATTTT. Protein product: CASSSGQGAYGTQYF.

J is TRBJ2-6 and V is TRBV19; the D gene is possibly TRBD1 (5 bases). With 5 bases removed from V and 4 bases from J, the gap between germline ends came to 15 bases. CDR3 length: 16 amino acids. Germline V gene sequence: CDR1 LNHDA, CDR2 SQIVND (reference sequence). The CDR3 DNA is TGTGCCAGTAGTGGGTTATGGACACGAGGGGCCAACGTCCTGACTTTC. Protein sequence: CASSGLWTRGANVLTF.

This clonotype was observed at least ten times. This chain joins TRBV6-1 and TRBJ2-7, with D possibly being TRBD2 (6 bases). The CDR3 totals 14 residues. V gave up 5 bases and J gave up 2 bases, with 13 bases separating them. Germline assignment: CDR1 MNHNS and CDR2 SASEGT. CDR3 sequence (DNA): TGTGCCAGCAGTCGTCCGGGACTCCCCTACGAGCAGTACTTC. It encodes CASSRPGLPYEQYF.

This clonotype was detected a few times. The CDR3 loop reads CASSHRLNYGYTF. The CDR3 nucleotides are TGTGCCAGCAGCCACAGGCTTAACTATGGCTACACCTTC. The J gene is TRBJ1-2, the V gene TRBV6-2 or TRBV6-3; tentative D call: TRBD1 (5 bases). This CDR3 comprises 13 residues. Trimming removed 6 bases at V and 1 base at J, with 9 bases between. CDR1 and CDR2 from the germline V gene are MNHEY and SVGEGT.

This clonotype has a handful of counts. This chain connects TRBV6-1 to TRBJ2-7; D gene ambiguous. Trimming cost V 3 bases and J 4 bases, with 7 bases left between them. This CDR3 comprises 12 residues. Germline CDR1 MNHNS, CDR2 SASEGT. The CDR3 is CASSDYRYEQYF. CDR3 nucleotides: TGTGCCAGCAGTGACTACAGATACGAGCAGTACTTC.